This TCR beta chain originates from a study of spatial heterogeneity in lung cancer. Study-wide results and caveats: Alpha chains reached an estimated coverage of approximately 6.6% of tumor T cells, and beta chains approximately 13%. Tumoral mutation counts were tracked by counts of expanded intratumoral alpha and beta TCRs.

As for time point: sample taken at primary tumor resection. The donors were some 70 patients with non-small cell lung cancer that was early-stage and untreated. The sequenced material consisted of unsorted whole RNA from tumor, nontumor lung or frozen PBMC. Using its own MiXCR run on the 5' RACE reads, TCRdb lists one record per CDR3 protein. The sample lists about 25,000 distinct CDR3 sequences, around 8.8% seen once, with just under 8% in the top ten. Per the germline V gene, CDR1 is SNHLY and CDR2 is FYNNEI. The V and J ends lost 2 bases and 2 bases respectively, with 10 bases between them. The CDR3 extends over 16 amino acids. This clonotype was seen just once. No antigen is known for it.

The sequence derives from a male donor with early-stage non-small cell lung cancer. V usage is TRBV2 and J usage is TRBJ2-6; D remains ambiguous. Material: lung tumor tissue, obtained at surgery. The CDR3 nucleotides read TGTGCCAGCAGTGAATCGAGCTCCCCTGGGGCCAACGTCCTGACTTTC. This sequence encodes CASSESSSPGANVLTF.